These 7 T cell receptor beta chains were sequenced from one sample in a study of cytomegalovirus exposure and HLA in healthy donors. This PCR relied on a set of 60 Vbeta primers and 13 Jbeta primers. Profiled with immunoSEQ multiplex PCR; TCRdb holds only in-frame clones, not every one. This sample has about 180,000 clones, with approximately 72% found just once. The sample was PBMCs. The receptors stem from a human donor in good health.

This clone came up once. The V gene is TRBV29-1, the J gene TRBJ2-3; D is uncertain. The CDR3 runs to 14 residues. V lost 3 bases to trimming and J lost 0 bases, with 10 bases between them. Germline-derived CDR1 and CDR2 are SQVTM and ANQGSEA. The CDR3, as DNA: TGCAGCGTTGATCAGCGAATGAGCACAGATACGCAGTATTTT. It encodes CSVDQRMSTDTQYF.

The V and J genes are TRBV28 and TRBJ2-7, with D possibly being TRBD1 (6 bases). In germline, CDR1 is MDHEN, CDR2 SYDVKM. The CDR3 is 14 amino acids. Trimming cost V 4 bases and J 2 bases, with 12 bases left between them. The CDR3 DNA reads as TGTGCCAGCAGTTCCCCAGGGGTGACCTACGAGCAGTACTTC. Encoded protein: CASSSPGVTYEQYF.

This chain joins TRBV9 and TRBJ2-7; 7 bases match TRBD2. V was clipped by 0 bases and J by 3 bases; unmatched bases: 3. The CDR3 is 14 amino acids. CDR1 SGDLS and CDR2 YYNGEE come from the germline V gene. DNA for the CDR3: TGTGCCAGCAGCGTAGCCCCTAGCGGCTACGAGCAGTACTTC. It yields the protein CASSVAPSGYEQYF.

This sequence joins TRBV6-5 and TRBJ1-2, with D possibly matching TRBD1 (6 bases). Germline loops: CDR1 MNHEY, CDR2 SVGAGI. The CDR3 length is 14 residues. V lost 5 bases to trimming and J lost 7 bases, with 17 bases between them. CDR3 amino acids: CASSRGQGSGGYTF. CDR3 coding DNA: TGTGCCAGCAGTCGTGGCCAGGGGAGTGGTGGCTACACCTTC.

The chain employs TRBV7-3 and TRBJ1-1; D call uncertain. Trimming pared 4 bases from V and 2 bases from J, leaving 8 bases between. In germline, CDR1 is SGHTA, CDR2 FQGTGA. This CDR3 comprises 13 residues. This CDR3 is CASSSPGNTEAFF. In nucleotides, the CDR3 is TGTGCCAGCAGCTCCCCAGGAAACACTGAAGCTTTCTTT.

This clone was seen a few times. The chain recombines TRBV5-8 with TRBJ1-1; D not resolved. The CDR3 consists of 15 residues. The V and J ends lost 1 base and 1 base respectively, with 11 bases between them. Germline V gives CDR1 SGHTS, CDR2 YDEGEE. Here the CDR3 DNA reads TGTGCCAGCAGCTTGATAGTAGGGAGGAACACTGAAGCTTTCTTT. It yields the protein CASSLIVGRNTEAFF.

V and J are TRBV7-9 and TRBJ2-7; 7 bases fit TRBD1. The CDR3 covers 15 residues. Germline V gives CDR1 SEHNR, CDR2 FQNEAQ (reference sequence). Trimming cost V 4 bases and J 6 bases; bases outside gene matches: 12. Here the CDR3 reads CASSSERTGRPEQYF. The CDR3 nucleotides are TGTGCCAGCAGCTCTGAGAGGACAGGTCGGCCCGAGCAGTACTTC.